One T cell receptor beta chain is described in this entry. No cognate antigen has been identified for it. Per-base qualities were not stored, and no clone one base away is much larger. The trial excluded patients who had a history of autoimmune disease or were on systemic immunosuppression. Peripheral blood for TCR sequencing was drawn from every dose cohort at baseline, at cycle 4 day 1 and at cycle 7 day 1. The samples were drawn from a first-in-human, open-label, multicenter phase I dose-escalation trial of ivuxolimab. Adults with locally advanced or metastatic melanoma, renal cell carcinoma, hepatocellular carcinoma or head and neck squamous cell carcinoma were enrolled in the trial. CD4+ and CD8+ T cells were sorted separately from peripheral blood before TCR sequencing. The data originate from a study of OX40 agonist ivuxolimab in advanced cancers. Concerning the study at large: Ivuxolimab, which targeted the costimulatory receptor OX40 (CD134), was an agonistic, fully human IgG2 monoclonal antibody. The paper reports the monotherapy dose-escalation portion (N of about 54 patients) of the phase I ivuxolimab trial. Intravenous ivuxolimab was administered to patients every 2 weeks at six dose levels: 0.01, 0.1, 0.3, 1.5, 3 and 10 mg/kg. Of the 50 to 55 dose-escalation patients, hepatocellular carcinoma was present in roughly 19, melanoma in roughly 15, renal cell carcinoma in 9 and head and neck cancer in 9. In the dose-escalation cohort, 82.7% of patients were male, and the mean age was roughly 60 years, with a range of about 23 to 85. The purpose of peripheral TCRbeta sequencing was to test whether ivuxolimab changed TCR sequence diversity and led to clonal T-cell expansion. Three dose-escalation patients achieved partial responses, one with hepatocellular carcinoma and two with cutaneous melanoma. Patients were allowed to have had prior anti-PD-1, anti-PD-L1 or anti-CTLA-4 therapy, and approximately 39% of the dose-escalation patients had been treated with checkpoint inhibitors.

The study at large found these results: Low levels of normalized T-cell clonal expansion were also seen in some patients who did not respond. In partial responders in the 0.1-3.0 mg/kg groups, normalized peripheral clonal expansion was found to be among the lowest, especially among CD8+ T cells. Which antigens the clonally expanded peripheral T cells were specific for was not determined. At doses of 0.1 to 3.0 mg/kg, clonal expansion of both CD4+ and CD8+ blood T cells was observed from baseline to week 6. After ivuxolimab, expanded clones were on average more numerous among CD8+ T cells than among CD4+ T cells.

The CDR3 contains 13 residues, cysteine and phenylalanine counted. The sequence is cut down to CDR3 DNA, 39 bases in frame from base 1. The V and J ends are trimmed by 5 bases and 5 bases, leaving 11 bases between them. CDR1 is given as SGHTA and CDR2 as FQGNSA, both from the germline V gene. Genomic DNA was extracted from sorted cells for sequencing of the TCRbeta CDR3 region. TCRbeta CDR3 regions were sequenced using the immunoSEQ Assay. TCRdb carries this immuneACCESS record with in-frame sequences only. Its versions omit some clonotypes, under half of them owing to an unresolved V gene in the studies checked, with the rest unexplained. This sample is represented by roughly 75,000 clones; roughly nine tenths of them were singletons. Clones ranked in the top ten supply 6.5% of the sample.

Rearrangement joined TRBV7-2 to TRBJ2-3; the D gene cannot be named for sure. The specimen comprised CD4+ or CD8+ T cells sorted from blood, sampled in a trial of the OX40 agonist ivuxolimab. The TCR originated in an adult with an advanced solid tumor such as melanoma, head and neck, liver or kidney cancer. The CDR3 region: CASSPYSVDTQYF. The nucleotide sequence reads TGTGCCAGCAGCCCGTACTCAGTAGATACGCAGTATTTT.